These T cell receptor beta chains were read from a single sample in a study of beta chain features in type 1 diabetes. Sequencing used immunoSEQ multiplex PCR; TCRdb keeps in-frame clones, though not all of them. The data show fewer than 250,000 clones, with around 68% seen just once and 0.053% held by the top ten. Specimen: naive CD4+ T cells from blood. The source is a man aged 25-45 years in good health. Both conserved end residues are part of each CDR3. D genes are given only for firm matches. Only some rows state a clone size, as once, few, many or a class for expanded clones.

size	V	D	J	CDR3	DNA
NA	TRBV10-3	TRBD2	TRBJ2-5	CAISGTGTSGVTQYF	TGTGCCATCAGTGGGACCGGGACTAGCGGGGTGACCCAGTACTTC
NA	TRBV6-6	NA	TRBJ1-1	CASISTQTEAFF	TGTGCCAGCATATCAACCCAAACTGAAGCTTTCTTT
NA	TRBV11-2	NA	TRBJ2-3	CASSLWAMGTDTQYF	TGTGCCAGCAGCCTCTGGGCGATGGGCACAGATACGCAGTATTTT
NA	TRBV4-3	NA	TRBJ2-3	CASRKQGTDTQYF	TGCGCCAGCAGGAAACAGGGTACAGATACGCAGTATTTT
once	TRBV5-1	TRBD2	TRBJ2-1	CASSSSGRLPNEQFF	TGCGCCAGCAGCTCTAGCGGAAGACTACCTAATGAGCAGTTCTTC
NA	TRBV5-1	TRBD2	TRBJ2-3	CASSPGGSGGTVDTQYF	TGCGCCAGCAGCCCGGGGGGAAGCGGCGGGACCGTAGATACGCAGTATTTT
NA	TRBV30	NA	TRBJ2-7	CAWSVPGLIDEQYF	TGTGCCTGGAGTGTTCCCGGACTGATTGACGAGCAGTACTTC
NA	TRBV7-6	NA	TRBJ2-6	CASSRQVLSGANVLTF	TGTGCCAGCAGCAGACAGGTCCTATCAGGGGCCAACGTCCTGACTTTC
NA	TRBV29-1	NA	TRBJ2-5	CSVERSGETQYF	TGCAGCGTTGAACGGTCAGGGGAGACCCAGTACTTC
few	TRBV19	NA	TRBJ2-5	CASSIVGSQETQYF	TGTGCCAGTAGTATAGTAGGCAGCCAAGAGACCCAGTACTTC
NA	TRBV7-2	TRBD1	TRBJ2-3	CASSLAGQLLSTDTQYF	TGTGCCAGCAGCTTAGCGGGACAGTTACTTAGCACAGATACGCAGTATTTT
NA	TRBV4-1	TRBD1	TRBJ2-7	CASSQDRTGGTYEQYF	TGCGCCAGCAGCCAAGATAGGACAGGGGGGACCTACGAGCAGTACTTC
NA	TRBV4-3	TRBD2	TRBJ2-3	CASRLLAGSPDTQYF	TGCGCCAGCAGGCTACTAGCGGGATCGCCAGATACGCAGTATTTT
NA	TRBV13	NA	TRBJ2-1	CASLGHNEQFF	TGTGCCAGCCTGGGGCACAATGAGCAGTTCTTC
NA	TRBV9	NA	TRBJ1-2	CASSVAAYGYTF	TGTGCCAGCAGCGTAGCGGCATATGGCTACACCTTC
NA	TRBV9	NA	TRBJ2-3	CASTPQGSTDTQYF	TGTGCCAGCACCCCCCAGGGGAGCACAGATACGCAGTATTTT
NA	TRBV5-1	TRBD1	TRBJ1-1	CASSYRGLAEAFF	TGCGCCAGCAGCTACAGGGGGCTGGCTGAAGCTTTCTTT
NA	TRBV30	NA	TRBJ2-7	CAWSVWDKKGYEQYF	TGTGCCTGGAGTGTCTGGGACAAAAAGGGATACGAGCAGTACTTC
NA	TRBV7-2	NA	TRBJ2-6	CASSLVGTPGANVLTF	TGTGCCAGCAGCTTAGTCGGCACCCCTGGGGCCAACGTCCTGACTTTC
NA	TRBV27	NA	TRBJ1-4	CASSSQPRTSSLNEKLFF	TGTGCCAGCAGTTCTCAGCCCCGGACAAGTAGTCTTAATGAAAAACTGTTTTTT
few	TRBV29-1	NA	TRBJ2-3	CSVEGEKGRPLQYF	TGCAGCGTTGAAGGCGAGAAAGGAAGGCCCCTCCAGTATTTT
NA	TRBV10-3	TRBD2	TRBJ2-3	CAISLTPGGDTQYF	TGTGCCATCAGCTTGACCCCGGGGGGAGATACGCAGTATTTT
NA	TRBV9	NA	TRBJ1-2	CASSVKAQLTDLEF	TGTGCCAGCAGCGTAAAGGCCCAGTTGACCGACCTAGAGTTC
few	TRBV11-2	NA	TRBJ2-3	CASSGANTQYF	TGTGCCAGCAGCGGGGCTAATACGCAGTATTTT
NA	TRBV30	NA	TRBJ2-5	CAWSVSGTQYF	TGTGCCTGGAGTGTTTCGGGGACCCAGTACTTC
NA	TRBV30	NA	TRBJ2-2	CAWSVRTGELFF	TGTGCCTGGAGTGTACGTACCGGGGAGCTGTTTTTT
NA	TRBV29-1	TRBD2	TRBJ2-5	CSVLTSGGETQYF	TGCAGCGTTTTGACTAGCGGGGGAGAGACCCAGTACTTC
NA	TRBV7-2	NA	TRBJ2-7	CASSSQISYEQYF	TGTGCCAGCAGCTCTCAGATCTCCTACGAGCAGTACTTC
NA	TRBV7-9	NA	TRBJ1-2	CASSLGQLGYGYTF	TGTGCCAGCAGCTTAGGACAGTTGGGCTATGGCTACACCTTC